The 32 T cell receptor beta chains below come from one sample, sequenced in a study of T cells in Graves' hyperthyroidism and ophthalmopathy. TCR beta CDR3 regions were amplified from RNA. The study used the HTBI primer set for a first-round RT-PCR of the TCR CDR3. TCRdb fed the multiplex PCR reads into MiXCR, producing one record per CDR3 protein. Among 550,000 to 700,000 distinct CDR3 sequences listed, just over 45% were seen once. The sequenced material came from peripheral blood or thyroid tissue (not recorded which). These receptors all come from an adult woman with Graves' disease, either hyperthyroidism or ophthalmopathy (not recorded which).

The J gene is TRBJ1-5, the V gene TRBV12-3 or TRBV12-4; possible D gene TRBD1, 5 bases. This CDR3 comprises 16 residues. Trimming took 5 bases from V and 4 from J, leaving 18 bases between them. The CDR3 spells CASSTGLGAGNQPQHF. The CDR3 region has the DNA TGTGCCAGCAGTACGGGGCTAGGGGCAGGGAATCAGCCCCAGCATTTT.

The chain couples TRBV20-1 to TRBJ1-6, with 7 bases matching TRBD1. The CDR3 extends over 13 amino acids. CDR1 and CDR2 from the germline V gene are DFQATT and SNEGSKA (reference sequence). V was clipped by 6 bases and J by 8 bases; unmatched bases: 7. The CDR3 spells CSARPTGDSPLHF. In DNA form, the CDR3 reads TGCAGTGCCAGACCAACAGGGGATTCACCCCTCCACTTT.

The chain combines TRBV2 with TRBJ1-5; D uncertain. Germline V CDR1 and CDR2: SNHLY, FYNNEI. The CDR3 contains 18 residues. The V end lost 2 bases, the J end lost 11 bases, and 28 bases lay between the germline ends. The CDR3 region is CASSEWLAGGSVEETQHF. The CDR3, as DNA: TGTGCCAGCAGTGAATGGCTAGCGGGAGGGTCGGTGGAGGAGACCCAGCATTTT.

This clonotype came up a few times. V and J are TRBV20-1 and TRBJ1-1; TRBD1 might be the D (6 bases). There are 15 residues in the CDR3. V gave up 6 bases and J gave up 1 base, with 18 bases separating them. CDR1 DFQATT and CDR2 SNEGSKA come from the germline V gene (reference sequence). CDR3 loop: CSASPSGTTNTEAFF. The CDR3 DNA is TGCAGTGCCTCACCATCTGGGACAACGAACACTGAAGCTTTCTTT.

Here the CDR3 reads CASTMGLTQYF. The DNA of the CDR3 is TGTGCCAGCACTATGGGGTTGACGCAGTATTTT. V gene TRBV25-1 combines with J gene TRBJ2-3, with D uncertain. Trimming left V 7 bases short and J 9 bases short, with 11 bases between. In germline, CDR1 is MGHDK, CDR2 SYGVNS. The CDR3 is 11 amino acids. Full variable domain (outside the CDR3, taken from reference TRBV25-1 and TRBJ2-3): EADIYQTPRYLVIGTGKKITLECSQTMGHDKMYWYQQDPGMELHLIHYSYGVNSTEKGDLSSESTVSRIRTEHFPLTLESARPSHTSQYLCASTMGLTQYFGPGTRLTVL.

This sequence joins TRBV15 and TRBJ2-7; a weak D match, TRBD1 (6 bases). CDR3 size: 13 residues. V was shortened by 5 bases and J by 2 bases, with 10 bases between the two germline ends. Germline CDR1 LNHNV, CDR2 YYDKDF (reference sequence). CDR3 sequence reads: CATSARTAYEQYF. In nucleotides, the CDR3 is TGTGCCACCAGCGCTCGGACAGCCTACGAGCAGTACTTC.

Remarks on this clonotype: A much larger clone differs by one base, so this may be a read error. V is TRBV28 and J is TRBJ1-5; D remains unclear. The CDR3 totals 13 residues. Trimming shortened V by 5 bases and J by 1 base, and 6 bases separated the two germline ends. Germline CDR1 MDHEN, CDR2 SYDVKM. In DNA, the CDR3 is TGTGCCAGCAGTATGTTAAGCAATCAGCCCCAGCATTTT. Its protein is CASSMLSNQPQHF.

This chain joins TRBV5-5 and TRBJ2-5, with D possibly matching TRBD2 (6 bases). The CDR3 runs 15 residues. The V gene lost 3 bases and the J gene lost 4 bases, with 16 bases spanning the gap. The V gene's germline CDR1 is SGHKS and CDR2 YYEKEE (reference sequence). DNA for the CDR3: TGTGCCAGCAGCTCGGGGCTCGCGGGAACAGAGACCCAGTACTTC. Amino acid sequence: CASSSGLAGTETQYF.

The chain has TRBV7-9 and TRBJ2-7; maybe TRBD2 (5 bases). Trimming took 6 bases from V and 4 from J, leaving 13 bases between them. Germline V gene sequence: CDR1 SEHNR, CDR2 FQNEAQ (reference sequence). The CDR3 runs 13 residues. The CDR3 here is CASSLPGKYEQYF. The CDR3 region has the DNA TGTGCCAGCAGTTTACCGGGGAAGTACGAGCAGTACTTC.

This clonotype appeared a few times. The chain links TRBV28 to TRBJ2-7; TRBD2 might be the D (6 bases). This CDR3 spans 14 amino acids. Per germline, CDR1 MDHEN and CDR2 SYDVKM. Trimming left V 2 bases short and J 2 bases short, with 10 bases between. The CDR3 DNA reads TGTGCCAGCAGTTTACCTCTAGCGCCCTACGAGCAGTACTTC. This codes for CASSLPLAPYEQYF.

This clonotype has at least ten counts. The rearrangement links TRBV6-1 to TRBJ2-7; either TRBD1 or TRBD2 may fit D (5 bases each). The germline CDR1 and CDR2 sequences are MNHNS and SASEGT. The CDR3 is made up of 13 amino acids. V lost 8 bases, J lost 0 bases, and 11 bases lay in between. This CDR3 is CASGGRISYEQYF. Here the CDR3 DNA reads TGTGCCAGCGGGGGACGGATCTCCTACGAGCAGTACTTC.

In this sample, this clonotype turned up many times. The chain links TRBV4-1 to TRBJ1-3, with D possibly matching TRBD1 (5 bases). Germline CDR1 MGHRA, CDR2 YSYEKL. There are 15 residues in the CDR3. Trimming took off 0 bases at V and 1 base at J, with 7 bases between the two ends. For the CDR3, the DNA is TGCGCCAGCAGCCAAGATGAGGGGTCTGGAAACACCATATATTTT. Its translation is CASSQDEGSGNTIYF.

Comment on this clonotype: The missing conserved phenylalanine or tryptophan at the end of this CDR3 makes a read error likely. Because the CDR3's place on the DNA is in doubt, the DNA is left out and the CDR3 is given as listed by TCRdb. The CDR3 here is CASSLTAEANY. J is TRBJ1-1 and V is TRBV5-1. The germline gives CDR1 SGHRS, CDR2 YFSETQ. Including both end residues, the CDR3 is 11 amino acids long.

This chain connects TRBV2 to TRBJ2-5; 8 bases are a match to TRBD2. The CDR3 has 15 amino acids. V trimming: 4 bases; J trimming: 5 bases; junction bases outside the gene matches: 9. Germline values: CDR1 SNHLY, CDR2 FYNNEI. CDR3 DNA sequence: TGTGCCAGCAGTGCAGGGACTAGGGATTTGGAGACCCAGTACTTC. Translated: CASSAGTRDLETQYF.

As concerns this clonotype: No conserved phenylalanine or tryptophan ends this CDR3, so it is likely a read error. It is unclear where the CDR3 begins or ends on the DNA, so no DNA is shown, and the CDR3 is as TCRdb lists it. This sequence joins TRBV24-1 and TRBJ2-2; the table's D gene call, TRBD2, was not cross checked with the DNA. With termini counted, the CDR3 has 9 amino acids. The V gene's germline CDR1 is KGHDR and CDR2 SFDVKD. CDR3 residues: CATSHGAGV.

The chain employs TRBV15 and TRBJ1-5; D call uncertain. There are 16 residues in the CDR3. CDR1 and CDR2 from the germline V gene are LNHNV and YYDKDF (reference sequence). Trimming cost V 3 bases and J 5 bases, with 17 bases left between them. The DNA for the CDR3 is TGTGCCACCAGCAGCTTAGGAGGGCTGGGCGATCAGCCCCAGCATTTT. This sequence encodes CATSSLGGLGDQPQHF.

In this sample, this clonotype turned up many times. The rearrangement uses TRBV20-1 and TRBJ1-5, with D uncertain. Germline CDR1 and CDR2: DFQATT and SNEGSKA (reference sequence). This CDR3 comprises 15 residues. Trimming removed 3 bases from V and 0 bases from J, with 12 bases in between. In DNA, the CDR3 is TGCAGTGCTAGGGGGATAGGAGGTAGCAATCAGCCCCAGCATTTT. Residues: CSARGIGGSNQPQHF.

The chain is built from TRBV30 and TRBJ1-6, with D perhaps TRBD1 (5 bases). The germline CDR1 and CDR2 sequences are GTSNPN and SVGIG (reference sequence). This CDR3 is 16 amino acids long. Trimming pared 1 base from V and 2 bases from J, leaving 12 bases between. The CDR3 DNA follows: TGTGCCTGGAGTGGTGAAGGGACTCCCTATAATTCACCCCTCCACTTT. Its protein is CAWSGEGTPYNSPLHF.

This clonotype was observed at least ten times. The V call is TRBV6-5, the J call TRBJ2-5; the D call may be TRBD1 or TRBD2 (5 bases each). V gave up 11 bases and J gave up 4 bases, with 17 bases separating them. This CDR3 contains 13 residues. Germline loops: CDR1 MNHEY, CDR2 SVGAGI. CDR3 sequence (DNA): TGTGCCTCCCAACGAGGGCAGGGAGAGACCCAGTACTTC. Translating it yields CASQRGQGETQYF.

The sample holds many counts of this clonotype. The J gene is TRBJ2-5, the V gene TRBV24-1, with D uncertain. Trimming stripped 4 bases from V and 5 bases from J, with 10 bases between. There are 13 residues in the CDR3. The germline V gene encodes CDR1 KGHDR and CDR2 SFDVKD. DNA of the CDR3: TGTGCCACCAGTGAGGGGAACGGGGAGACCCAGTACTTC. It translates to CATSEGNGETQYF.

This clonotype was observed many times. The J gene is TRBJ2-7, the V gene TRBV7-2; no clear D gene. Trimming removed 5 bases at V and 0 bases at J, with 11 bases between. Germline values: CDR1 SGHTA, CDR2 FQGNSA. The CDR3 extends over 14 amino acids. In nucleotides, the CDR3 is TGTGCCAGCAGCACTCCGTTAAGCTCCTACGAGCAGTACTTC. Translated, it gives CASSTPLSSYEQYF.

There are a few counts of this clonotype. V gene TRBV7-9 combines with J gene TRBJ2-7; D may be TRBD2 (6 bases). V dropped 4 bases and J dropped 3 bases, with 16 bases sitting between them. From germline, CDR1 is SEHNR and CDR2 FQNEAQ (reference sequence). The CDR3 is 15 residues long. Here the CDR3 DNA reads TGTGCCAGCAGCTCGGAGGGGTCAAACCTCTACGAGCAGTACTTC. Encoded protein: CASSSEGSNLYEQYF.

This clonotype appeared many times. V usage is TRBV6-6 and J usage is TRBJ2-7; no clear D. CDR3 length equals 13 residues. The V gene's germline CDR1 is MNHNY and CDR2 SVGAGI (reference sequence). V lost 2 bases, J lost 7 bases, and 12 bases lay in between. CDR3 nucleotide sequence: TGTGCCAGCAGTTACCAACTTTATCGAGAGCAGTACTTC. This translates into CASSYQLYREQYF.

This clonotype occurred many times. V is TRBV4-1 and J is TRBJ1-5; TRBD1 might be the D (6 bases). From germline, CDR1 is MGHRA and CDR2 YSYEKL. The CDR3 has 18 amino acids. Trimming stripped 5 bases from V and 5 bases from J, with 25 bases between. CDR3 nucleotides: TGCGCCAGCAGCTACTTCCCCAGGGGTTCCCTTCTGGATCAGCCCCAGCATTTT. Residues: CASSYFPRGSLLDQPQHF.

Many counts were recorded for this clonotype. CDR3: CASSTQGVDQPQHF. Here the CDR3 DNA reads TGTGCCAGTAGTACTCAGGGGGTCGATCAGCCCCAGCATTTT. The chain combines TRBV19 with TRBJ1-5, with 7 bases matching TRBD1. V gave up 4 bases and J gave up 5 bases; unmatched junction bases: 5. The CDR3 length is 14 residues. CDR1 is LNHDA and CDR2 is SQIVND in the germline V gene (reference sequence).

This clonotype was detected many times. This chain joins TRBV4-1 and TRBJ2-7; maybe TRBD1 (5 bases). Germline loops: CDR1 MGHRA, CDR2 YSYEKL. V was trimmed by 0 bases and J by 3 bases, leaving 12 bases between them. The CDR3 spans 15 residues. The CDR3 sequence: CASSQEGLGYYEQYF. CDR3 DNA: TGCGCCAGCAGCCAAGAGGGGCTAGGCTACTACGAGCAGTACTTC.

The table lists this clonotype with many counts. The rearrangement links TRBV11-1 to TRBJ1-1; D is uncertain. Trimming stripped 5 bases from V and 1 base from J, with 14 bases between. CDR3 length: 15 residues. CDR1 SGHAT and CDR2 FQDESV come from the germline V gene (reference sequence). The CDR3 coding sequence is TGTGCCAGCAGCCAATCAAAAACGGGGAACACTGAAGCTTTCTTT. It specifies CASSQSKTGNTEAFF.

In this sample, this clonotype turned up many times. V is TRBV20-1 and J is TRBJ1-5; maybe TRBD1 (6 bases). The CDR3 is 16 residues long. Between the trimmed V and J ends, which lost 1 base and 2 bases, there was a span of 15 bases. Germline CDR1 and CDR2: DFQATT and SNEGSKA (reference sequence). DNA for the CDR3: TGCAGTGCTAGAGTTGGGTTGGGGGCTGGCAATCAGCCCCAGCATTTT. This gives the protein CSARVGLGAGNQPQHF.

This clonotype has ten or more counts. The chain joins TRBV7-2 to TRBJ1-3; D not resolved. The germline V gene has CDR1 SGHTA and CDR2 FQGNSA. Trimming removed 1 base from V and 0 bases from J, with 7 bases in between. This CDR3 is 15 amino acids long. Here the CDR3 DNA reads TGTGCCAGCAGCTTAGGAGGGAACTCTGGAAACACCATATATTTT. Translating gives CASSLGGNSGNTIYF.

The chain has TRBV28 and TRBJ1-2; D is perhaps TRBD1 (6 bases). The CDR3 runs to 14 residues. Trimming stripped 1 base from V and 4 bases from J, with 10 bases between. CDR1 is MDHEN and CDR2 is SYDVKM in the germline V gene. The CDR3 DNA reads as TGTGCCAGCAGTTTATCAGGGGACGGCTATGGCTACACCTTC. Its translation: CASSLSGDGYGYTF.

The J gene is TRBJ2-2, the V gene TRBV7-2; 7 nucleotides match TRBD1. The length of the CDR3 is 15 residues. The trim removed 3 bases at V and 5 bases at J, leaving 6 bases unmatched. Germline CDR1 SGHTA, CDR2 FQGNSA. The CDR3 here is CASSLDRIGTGELFF. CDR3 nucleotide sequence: TGTGCCAGCAGCTTGGACAGGATCGGGACCGGGGAGCTGTTTTTT.

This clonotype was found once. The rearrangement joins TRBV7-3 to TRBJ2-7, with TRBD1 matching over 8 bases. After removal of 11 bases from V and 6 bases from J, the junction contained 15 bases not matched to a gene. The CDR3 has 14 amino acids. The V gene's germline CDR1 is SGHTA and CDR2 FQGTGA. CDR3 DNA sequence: TGTGCCTGGAGTGTATTGAGGACAGGGCGCGAGCAGTACTTC. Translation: CAWSVLRTGREQYF.